This record concerns one T cell receptor beta chain sequence. Per the germline V gene, CDR1 is MNHEY and CDR2 is SMNVEV (reference sequence). With 5 bases clipped from V and 5 bases from J, the junction kept 11 bases outside the gene matches. This CDR3 spans 15 amino acids. The sample is drawn from a study of Ad26.COV2.S vaccination and SARS-CoV-2 variants. Study-wide context: A participant enrolled in the COV1001 Ad26.COV2.S trial arm provided the sample.

Treatment described: some 20 received Ad26.COV2.S at low or high dose, single or two shots; 5 received placebo; per-sample allocation not given. Vaccine and placebo recipients were sampled on day 63 after the first injection. TCRdb's copy holds only in-frame clones and misses some; the assay was immunoSEQ multiplex PCR. The sample lists hundreds of thousands of clones, about 93% occurring once. The clonotype originates from a person between 18 and 65 years old who received the Ad26.COV2.S COVID-19 vaccine or a placebo. The chain carries TRBV27 and TRBJ1-1, with TRBD1 identical over 7 bases. This sample comprised peripheral blood, obtained in a trial of Ad26.COV2.S vaccine versus placebo. This CDR3 is CASSTPSTGVTEAFF. Written as DNA, the CDR3 is TGTGCCAGCAGTACGCCATCCACAGGGGTAACTGAAGCTTTCTTT.